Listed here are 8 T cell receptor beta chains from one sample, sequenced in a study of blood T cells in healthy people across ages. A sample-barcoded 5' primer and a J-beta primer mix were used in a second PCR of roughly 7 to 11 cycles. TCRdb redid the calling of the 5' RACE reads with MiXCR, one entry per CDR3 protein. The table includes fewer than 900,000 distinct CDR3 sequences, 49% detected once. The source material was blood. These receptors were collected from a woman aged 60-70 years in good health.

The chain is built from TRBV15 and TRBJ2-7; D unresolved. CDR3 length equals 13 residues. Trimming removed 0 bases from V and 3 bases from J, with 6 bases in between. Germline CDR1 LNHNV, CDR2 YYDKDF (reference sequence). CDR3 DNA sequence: TGTGCCACCAGCAGAGATTCGGGCTACGAGCAGTACTTC. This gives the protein CATSRDSGYEQYF.

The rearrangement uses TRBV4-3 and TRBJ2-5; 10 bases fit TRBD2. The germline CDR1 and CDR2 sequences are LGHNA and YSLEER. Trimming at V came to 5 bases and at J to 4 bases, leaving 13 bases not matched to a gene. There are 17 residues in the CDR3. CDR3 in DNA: TGCGCCAGCAGCTCTACGGCTAGCGGGAGCCGCCGAGAGACCCAGTACTTC. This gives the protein CASSSTASGSRRETQYF.

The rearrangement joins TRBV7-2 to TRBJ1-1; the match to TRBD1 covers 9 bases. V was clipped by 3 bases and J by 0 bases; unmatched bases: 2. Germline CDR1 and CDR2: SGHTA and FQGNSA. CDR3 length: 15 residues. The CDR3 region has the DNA TGTGCCAGCAGCTTGACAGGGGGTTTGAACACTGAAGCTTTCTTT. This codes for CASSLTGGLNTEAFF.

CDR3 DNA: TGTGCCAGCAGCGTCGCAACCGGGGTAGGGCAAGAGACCCAGTACTTC. Protein product: CASSVATGVGQETQYF. V gene TRBV9 combines with J gene TRBJ2-5, with D possibly being TRBD2 (5 bases). The CDR3 extends over 16 amino acids. Germline CDR1 SGDLS, CDR2 YYNGEE. Trimming removed 2 bases from V and 2 bases from J, with 16 bases in between.

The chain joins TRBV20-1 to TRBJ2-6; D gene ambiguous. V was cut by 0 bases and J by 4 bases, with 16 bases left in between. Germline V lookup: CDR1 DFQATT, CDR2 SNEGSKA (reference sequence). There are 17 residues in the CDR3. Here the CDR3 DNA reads TGCAGTGCTAGAGATTTGAGGCTTTCGGAAGGGGCCAACGTCCTGACTTTC. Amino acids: CSARDLRLSEGANVLTF.

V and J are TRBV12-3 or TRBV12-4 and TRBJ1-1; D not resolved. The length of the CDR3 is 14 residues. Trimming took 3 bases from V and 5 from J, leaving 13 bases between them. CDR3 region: CASSFTERKTEAFF. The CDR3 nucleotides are TGTGCCAGCAGTTTTACAGAGAGAAAGACTGAAGCTTTCTTT.

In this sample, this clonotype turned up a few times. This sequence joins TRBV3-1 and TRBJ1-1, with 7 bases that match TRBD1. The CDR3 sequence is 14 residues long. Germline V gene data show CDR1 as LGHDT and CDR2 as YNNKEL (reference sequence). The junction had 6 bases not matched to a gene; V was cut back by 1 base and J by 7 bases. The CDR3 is CASSQGSQGNEAFF. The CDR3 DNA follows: TGTGCCAGCAGCCAAGGCTCACAGGGGAATGAAGCTTTCTTT. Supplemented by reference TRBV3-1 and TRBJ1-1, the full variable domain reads DTAVSQTPKYLVTQMGNDKSIKCEQNLGHDTMYWYKQDSKKFLKIMFSYNNKELIINETVPNRFSPKSPDKAHLNLHINSLELGDSAVYFCASSQGSQGNEAFFGQGTRLTVV.

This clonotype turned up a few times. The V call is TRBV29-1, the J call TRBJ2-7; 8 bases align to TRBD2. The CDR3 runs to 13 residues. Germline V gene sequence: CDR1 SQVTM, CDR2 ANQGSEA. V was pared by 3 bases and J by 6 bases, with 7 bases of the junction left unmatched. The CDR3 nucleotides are TGCAGCGTTGAGGAAGCGGGAGTTGGCGAGCAGTACTTC. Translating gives CSVEEAGVGEQYF.